Below, one T cell receptor beta chain is given with its context. The antigen is unknown. CDR3 length equals 15 residues. CDR1 LNHDA and CDR2 SQIVND come from the germline V gene (reference sequence). The V end was cut by 5 bases, the J end by 2 bases, with 16 bases between. The data originate from a study of OX40 agonist ivuxolimab in advanced cancers. Study-wide background: The patients received agonistic anti-OX40 (CD134) antibody ivuxolimab.

Findings of the study overall: Among patients with partial responses at 0.1-3.0 mg/kg, clonal expansion was among the lowest. By week 6 at 0.1 to 3.0 mg/kg, blood CD4+ and CD8+ T cells had expanded clonally.

Here immunoSEQ multiplex PCR was the method, and the copy in TCRdb shows in-frame clones only, minus some. This repertoire shows around 80,000 clones, roughly 85% found once; its top ten account for about 0.49%. V and J are TRBV19 and TRBJ2-7; no firm D call. The receptor was isolated from an adult with an advanced solid tumor such as melanoma, head and neck, liver or kidney cancer. The source material was CD4+ or CD8+ T cells sorted from blood, sampled in a trial of the OX40 agonist ivuxolimab. The CDR3 sequence is CASSPRRKATYEQYF. The CDR3 coding sequence is TGTGCCAGTAGTCCACGACGTAAGGCGACCTACGAGCAGTACTTC.